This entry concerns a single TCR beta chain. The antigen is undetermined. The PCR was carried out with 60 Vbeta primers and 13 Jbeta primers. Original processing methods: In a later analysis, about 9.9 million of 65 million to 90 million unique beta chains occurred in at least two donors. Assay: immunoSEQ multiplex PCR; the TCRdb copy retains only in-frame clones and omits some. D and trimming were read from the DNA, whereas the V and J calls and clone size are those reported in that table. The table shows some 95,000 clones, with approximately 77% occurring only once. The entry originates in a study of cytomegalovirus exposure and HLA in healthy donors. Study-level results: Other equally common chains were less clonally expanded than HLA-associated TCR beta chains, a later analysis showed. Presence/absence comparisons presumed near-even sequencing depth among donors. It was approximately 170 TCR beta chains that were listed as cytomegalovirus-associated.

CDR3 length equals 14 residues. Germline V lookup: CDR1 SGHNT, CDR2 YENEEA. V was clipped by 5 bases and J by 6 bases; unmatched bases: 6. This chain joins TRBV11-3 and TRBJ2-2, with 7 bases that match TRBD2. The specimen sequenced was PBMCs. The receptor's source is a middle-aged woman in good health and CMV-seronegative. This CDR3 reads CASSTGLRSGELFF. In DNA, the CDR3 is TGTGCCAGCAGCACGGGACTACGGTCCGGGGAGCTGTTTTTT.